These 23 T cell receptor beta chains share one sample of origin, sequenced in a study of graft-versus-host responses after intestinal transplantation. Repertoires were generated with immunoSEQ multiplex PCR, while TCRdb's copy carries only in-frame clones and drops some. Here the sample spans roughly 69,000 clones, roughly 92% being singletons. The specimen comprised bone marrow, sampled 700 to 850 days after intestinal transplantation. These receptors were taken from a human patient who received an intestinal transplant, so some T cells may come from the graft donor.

V and J are TRBV28 and TRBJ1-5, with D uncertain. This CDR3 has 16 residues. In germline, CDR1 is MDHEN, CDR2 SYDVKM. With 1 base removed from V and 3 bases from J, the gap between germline ends came to 13 bases. The CDR3 loop is CASSLFGKALNQPQHF. The CDR3 DNA is TGTGCCAGCAGTTTATTTGGGAAAGCCCTCAATCAGCCCCAGCATTTT.

The CDR3 sequence is CASRPPGKQETQYF. The CDR3 DNA sequence: TGCGCCAGCAGGCCCCCCGGGAAGCAAGAGACCCAGTACTTC. The rearrangement links TRBV5-1 to TRBJ2-5, with a possible D match to TRBD2 (5 bases). Per germline, CDR1 SGHRS and CDR2 YFSETQ. The CDR3 is made up of 14 amino acids. Trimming took 5 bases from V and 2 from J, leaving 13 bases between them. Based on the CDR3 plus reference TRBV5-1 and TRBJ2-5, the full variable domain is KAGVTQTPRYLIKTRGQQVTLSCSPISGHRSVSWYQQTPGQGLQFLFEYFSETQRNKGNFPGRFSGRQFSNSRSEMNVSTLELGDSALYLCASRPPGKQETQYFGPGTRLLVL.

The gene calls are TRBV7-9 and TRBJ2-3; the D is unclear. CDR3 size: 13 residues. Germline V lookup: CDR1 SEHNR, CDR2 FQNEAQ (reference sequence). The V end lost 2 bases, the J end lost 4 bases, and 7 bases lay between the germline ends. The CDR3 here is CASSLPTSDTQYF. For the CDR3, the DNA is TGTGCCAGCAGCTTACCCACCTCAGATACGCAGTATTTT.

The chain uses TRBV28 and TRBJ2-5, with D unclear. Trimming shortened V by 5 bases and J by 5 bases, and 27 bases separated the two germline ends. From germline, CDR1 is MDHEN and CDR2 SYDVKM. CDR3 size: 18 residues. The CDR3 DNA follows: TGTGCCAGCAGTCGTCCCGGGTTTCGGGCTAGAAGTCAGGAGACCCAGTACTTC. As protein: CASSRPGFRARSQETQYF.

V and J are TRBV11-3 and TRBJ2-1; D gene unclear. The CDR3 has 13 amino acids. Looked up from germline, CDR1 is SGHNT and CDR2 is YENEEA. With 2 bases removed from V and 5 bases from J, the gap between germline ends came to 7 bases. The CDR3 loop is CASSLPGNNEQFF. The CDR3, as DNA: TGTGCCAGCAGCTTACCCGGTAACAATGAGCAGTTCTTC. Filled out from reference TRBV11-3 and TRBJ2-1, the complete variable domain reads EAGVVQSPRYKIIEKKQPVAFWCNPISGHNTLYWYLQNLGQGPELLIRYENEEAVDDSQLPKDRFSAERLKGVDSTLKIQPAELGDSAVYLCASSLPGNNEQFFGPGTRLTVL.

This rearrangement joins TRBV19 to TRBJ2-6, with D uncertain. CDR1 is LNHDA, CDR2 SQIVND, per germline (reference sequence). This CDR3 has 14 residues. The ends were cut back, 9 bases at V and 0 bases at J, with 9 bases in the middle. CDR3 nucleotides: TGTGCCAGCATTAAAAGCTCTGGGGCCAACGTCCTGACTTTC. It yields the protein CASIKSSGANVLTF. The full variable domain, rest sourced from reference TRBV19 and TRBJ2-6, is DGGITQSPKYLFRKEGQNVTLSCEQNLNHDAMYWYRQDPGQGLRLIYYSQIVNDFQKGDIAEGYSVSREKKESFPLTVTSAQKNPTAFYLCASIKSSGANVLTFGAGSRLTVL.

The chain employs TRBV7-7 and TRBJ2-7, with D tentatively TRBD1 (5 bases). The germline V gene has CDR1 SSHAT and CDR2 FNYEAQ (reference sequence). With 5 bases removed from V and 3 bases from J, the gap between germline ends came to 11 bases. There are 13 residues in the CDR3. As DNA, the CDR3 is TGTGCCAGCAGCCTGACAGAGAACTACGAGCAGTACTTC. This encodes CASSLTENYEQYF.

V is TRBV7-9 and J is TRBJ1-4; D is uncertain. From germline, CDR1 is SEHNR and CDR2 FQNEAQ (reference sequence). CDR3 size: 15 residues. The V end lost 1 base, the J end lost 8 bases, and 14 bases lay between the germline ends. The DNA for the CDR3 is TGTGCCAGCAGCTTAGTAGGCGTTCGGGAGGAAAAACTGTTTTTT. Encoded protein: CASSLVGVREEKLFF.

This rearrangement joins TRBV7-9 to TRBJ2-1; tentatively, D is TRBD2 (5 bases). This CDR3 spans 13 amino acids. CDR1 and CDR2 from the germline V gene are SEHNR and FQNEAQ (reference sequence). Trimming stripped 4 bases from V and 7 bases from J, with 11 bases between. CDR3 protein: CASSSGLTNEQFF. Here the CDR3 DNA reads TGTGCCAGCAGCTCCGGACTTACAAATGAGCAGTTCTTC.

The chain joins TRBV7-9 to TRBJ2-3; no reliable D call. The CDR3 is 13 residues long. Looked up from germline, CDR1 is SEHNR and CDR2 is FQNEAQ (reference sequence). Trimming took off 5 bases at V and 2 bases at J, with 8 bases between the two ends. The CDR3 coding sequence is TGTGCCAGCAGCCACGAAATCACAGATACGCAGTATTTT. Residues: CASSHEITDTQYF.

The CDR3 here is CASGVADYEQYF. The CDR3, as DNA: TGTGCCAGCGGTGTAGCGGACTACGAGCAGTACTTC. This rearrangement joins TRBV2 to TRBJ2-7; tentative D call: TRBD2 (6 bases). CDR3 size: 12 residues. Germline V gene lookup returns CDR1 SNHLY and CDR2 FYNNEI. V was shortened by 8 bases and J by 3 bases, with 11 bases between the two germline ends.

This clone has only a few counts. The chain employs TRBV13 and TRBJ2-1; D tentatively fits TRBD1 or TRBD2 (6 bases each). Trimming took 7 bases from V and 4 from J, leaving 20 bases between them. Looked up from germline, CDR1 is PRHDT and CDR2 is FYEKMQ (reference sequence). The CDR3 contains 16 residues. For the CDR3, the DNA is TGTGCCAGCACGGGGGATGGGTCCAGGGGATACAATGAGCAGTTCTTC. It translates to CASTGDGSRGYNEQFF.

The chain links TRBV12-5 to TRBJ1-4; D is uncertain. The CDR3 consists of 13 residues. Germline values: CDR1 LGHNT, CDR2 FRNRAP. Trimming took off 6 bases at V and 11 bases at J, with 16 bases between the two ends. CDR3 nucleotides: TGTGCTAGTGGGGCGACCATGAAGCGGAAACTGTTTTTT. Translation gives CASGATMKRKLFF.

Regarding this clone: The junction shows a germline mismatch at one end, possibly a read error. The chain carries TRBV11-2 and TRBJ1-2; 8 nucleotides match TRBD1. The CDR3 runs 12 residues. Germline V lookup: CDR1 SGHAT, CDR2 FQNNGV. CDR3 sequence: CASSSRTGTIIF. In nucleotides, the CDR3 is TGTGCCAGCAGCTCTAGGACAGGGACCATAATCTTC.

This chain links TRBV10-3 with TRBJ2-7, with a possible D match to TRBD2 (5 bases). The CDR3 is 14 residues long. The germline CDR1 and CDR2 sequences are ENHRY and SYGVKD. V shed 3 bases and J shed 6 bases, with 15 bases lying between them. The CDR3 nucleotides are TGTGCCATCAGTGACGAGGCCCCGGGGTCCGAGCAGTACTTC. Translating it yields CAISDEAPGSEQYF.

This rearrangement joins TRBV6-5 to TRBJ2-3; the match to TRBD1 covers 10 bases. V dropped 2 bases and J dropped 5; count of bases not matched to a gene: 7. Germline assignment: CDR1 MNHEY and CDR2 SVGAGI. This CDR3 is built from 16 residues. In nucleotides, the CDR3 is TGTGCCAGCAGTTACGCCTCAGACAGGGGGCAAGATACGCAGTATTTT. Translating gives CASSYASDRGQDTQYF.

The genes are TRBV5-1 and TRBJ2-5, with D perhaps assigned TRBD1 or TRBD2 (6 bases each). This CDR3 is built from 14 residues. Per the germline V gene, CDR1 is SGHRS and CDR2 is YFSETQ. V lost 4 bases, J lost 1 base, and 11 bases lay in between. CDR3 nucleotides: TGCGCCAGCAGCCTGACGGGGGCCCAAGAGACCCAGTACTTC. Protein: CASSLTGAQETQYF.

CDR3 sequence (DNA): TGTGCCAGCAGCTTGTGGGCTAGCGGGGGGTACAATGAGCAGTTCTTC. This translates into CASSLWASGGYNEQFF. V is TRBV5-6 and J is TRBJ2-1, with TRBD2 matching over 11 bases. V dropped 1 base and J dropped 4; count of bases not matched to a gene: 4. The CDR3 runs 16 residues. The germline gives CDR1 SGHDT, CDR2 YYEEEE.

V gene TRBV10-3 combines with J gene TRBJ2-2; the D is unclear. Germline loops: CDR1 ENHRY, CDR2 SYGVKD. V was pared by 6 bases and J by 4 bases, with 12 bases between. The CDR3 loop spans 14 amino acids. CDR3 sequence (DNA): TGTGCCATCAGGGCTCGGCCCACCACCGGGGAGCTGTTTTTT. The encoded protein is CAIRARPTTGELFF.

This chain connects TRBV2 to TRBJ2-2; D possibly matches TRBD1 or TRBD2 (6 bases each). The germline CDR1 and CDR2 sequences are SNHLY and FYNNEI. V lost 8 bases, J lost 4 bases, and 11 bases lay in between. This CDR3 spans 13 amino acids. The CDR3 region is CASGGPVTGELFF. CDR3 sequence (DNA): TGTGCCAGCGGGGGGCCGGTCACCGGGGAGCTGTTTTTT.

This sequence joins TRBV6-5 and TRBJ2-5; D gene uncertain. Trimming shortened V by 0 bases and J by 5 bases, and 1 base separated the two germline ends. The CDR3 totals 11 residues. Germline V CDR1 and CDR2: MNHEY, SVGAGI. CDR3 in amino acids: CASSYSETQYF. The DNA for the CDR3 is TGTGCCAGCAGTTACTCCGAGACCCAGTACTTC.

This clone turned up a few times. This chain links TRBV4-1 with TRBJ2-7; unclear D gene. CDR3 length: 15 residues. The V end lost 1 base, the J end lost 2 bases, and 12 bases lay between the germline ends. Per germline, CDR1 MGHRA and CDR2 YSYEKL. CDR3 loop: CASSQVSFGAYEQYF. Here the CDR3 DNA reads TGCGCCAGCAGCCAAGTCAGCTTTGGGGCCTACGAGCAGTACTTC.

This chain connects TRBV4-1 to TRBJ2-7, with TRBD1 identical over 7 bases. CDR3 length: 13 residues. Germline V gene lookup returns CDR1 MGHRA and CDR2 YSYEKL. V shed 8 bases, J shed 3 bases, and the junction held 7 bases outside the gene matches. The DNA for the CDR3 is TGCGCCAGCTCCCGGGACAGAGGCTACGAGCAGTACTTC. Translating it yields CASSRDRGYEQYF.